This T cell receptor beta chain appears in the sequencing data of a study of Graves' ophthalmopathy and Graves' hyperthyroidism. Study results and limitations: Most expanded clonotypes in thyroid above 0.001 frequency also showed up in blood. Ophthalmopathy could be told apart from stable hyperthyroidism by a 13-signature model (around 88% sensitivity, about 80% specificity).

The evidence that diagnosis relied on was clinical symptoms, serum thyroxine, TRAb, thyroid ultrasound and orbital computed tomography. Amplified material comprised TCR beta CDR3 regions derived from RNA transcripts. The workflow started with a first-round RT-PCR run with HTBI primers and then moved on to a second-round multiplex PCR. MiXCR, run by TCRdb on the multiplex PCR reads, gives a single entry per CDR3 protein. The data contain about 740,000 distinct CDR3 sequences, 35% to 50% of them seen just once; the ten biggest clones take up about 40%. Germline-derived CDR1 and CDR2 are SQVTM and ANQGSEA. The CDR3 totals 14 residues. Trimming stripped 6 bases from V and 4 bases from J, with 18 bases between. A word on this clonotype: Its antigen is as yet unknown.

This receptor was taken from an adult man with Graves' ophthalmopathy. J is TRBJ1-2 and V is TRBV29-1; tentative D call: TRBD1 (6 bases). The sequencing sample was made of peripheral blood. Here the CDR3 reads CSVEGGREAYGYTF. The CDR3 DNA is TGCAGCGTAGAGGGGGGGCGTGAGGCCTATGGCTACACCTTC. The full variable domain, its missing parts supplied by reference TRBV29-1 and TRBJ1-2, is SAVISQKPSRDICQRGTSLTIQCQVDSQVTMMFWYRQQPGQSLTLIATANQGSEATYESGFVIDKFPISRPNLTFSTLTVSNMSPEDSSIYLCSVEGGREAYGYTFGSGTRLTVV.